One TCR beta chain is described in this entry. Its target is not known. This sample was taken from a study of radiation and T cells in renal cell carcinoma. Study as a whole: Nephrectomy followed 15 Gy stereotactic body radiation by 4 weeks. General study points: No pretreatment tumor biopsies were available for baseline clonotypes. From baseline, blood top tumor clonotypes peaked at 2 weeks post-radiation.

Time point here: blood 2 weeks post-SBRT. This sample's treatment: 15 Gy SBRT to primary tumor, nephrectomy 4 weeks later. Radiation-treated patients gave blood at baseline, week 2 and week 4. Clones were read by immunoSEQ multiplex PCR, and TCRdb kept only the in-frame ones, dropping some. Among under 150,000 clones listed, more than 80% were seen once. Germline CDR1 SGHRS, CDR2 YFSETQ. The CDR3 spans 11 residues. The sequence was collected from a woman in her fifties or sixties with renal cell carcinoma. This chain uses TRBV5-1 with TRBJ2-5; no firm D call. The end of the DNA is better explained by TRBJ2-7, so the J call may be wrong. The starting material was blood, obtained from a patient whose treatment included radiotherapy and nephrectomy. CDR3 in DNA: TGCGCCAGCAGCCTCGGGTACGAGCAGTACTTC. Translated: CASSLGYEQYF.